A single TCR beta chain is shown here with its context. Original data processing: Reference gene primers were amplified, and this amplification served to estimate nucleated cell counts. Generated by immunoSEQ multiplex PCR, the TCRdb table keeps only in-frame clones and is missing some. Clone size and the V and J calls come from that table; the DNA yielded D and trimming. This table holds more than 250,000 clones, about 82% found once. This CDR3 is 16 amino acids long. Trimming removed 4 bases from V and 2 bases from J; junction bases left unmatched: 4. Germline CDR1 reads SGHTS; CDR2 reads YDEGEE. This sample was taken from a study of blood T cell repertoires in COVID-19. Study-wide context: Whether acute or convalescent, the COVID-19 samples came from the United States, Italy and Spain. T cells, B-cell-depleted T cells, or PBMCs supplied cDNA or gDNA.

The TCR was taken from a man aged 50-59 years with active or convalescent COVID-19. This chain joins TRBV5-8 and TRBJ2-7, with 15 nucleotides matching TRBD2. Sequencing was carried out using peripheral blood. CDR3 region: CASSNGLAGGTYEQYF. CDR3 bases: TGTGCCAGCAGCAATGGACTAGCGGGAGGGACCTACGAGCAGTACTTC.